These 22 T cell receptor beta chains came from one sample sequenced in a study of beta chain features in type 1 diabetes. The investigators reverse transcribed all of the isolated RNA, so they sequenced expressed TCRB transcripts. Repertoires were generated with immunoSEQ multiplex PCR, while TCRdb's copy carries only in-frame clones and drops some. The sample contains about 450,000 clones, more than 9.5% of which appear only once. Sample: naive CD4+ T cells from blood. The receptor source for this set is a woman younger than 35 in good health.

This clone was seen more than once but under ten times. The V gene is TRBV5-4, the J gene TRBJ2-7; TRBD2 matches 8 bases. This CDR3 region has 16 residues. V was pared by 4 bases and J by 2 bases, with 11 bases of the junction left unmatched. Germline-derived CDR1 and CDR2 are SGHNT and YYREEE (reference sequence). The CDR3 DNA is TGTGCCAGCAGCGTTTCACTAGCGGCCGAGGCCTACGAGCAGTACTTC. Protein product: CASSVSLAAEAYEQYF.

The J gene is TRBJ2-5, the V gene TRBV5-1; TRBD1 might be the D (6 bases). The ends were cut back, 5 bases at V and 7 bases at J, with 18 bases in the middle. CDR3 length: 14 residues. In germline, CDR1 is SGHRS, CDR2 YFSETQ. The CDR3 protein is CASSEPGARGTQYF. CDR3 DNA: TGCGCCAGCAGTGAGCCAGGGGCCCGGGGGACCCAGTACTTC.

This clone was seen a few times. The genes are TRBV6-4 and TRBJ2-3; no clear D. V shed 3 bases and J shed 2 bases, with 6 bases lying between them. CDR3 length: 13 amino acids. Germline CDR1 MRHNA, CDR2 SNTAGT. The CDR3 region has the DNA TGTGCCAGCAGTGATGGGGTCACAGATACGCAGTATTTT. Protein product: CASSDGVTDTQYF.

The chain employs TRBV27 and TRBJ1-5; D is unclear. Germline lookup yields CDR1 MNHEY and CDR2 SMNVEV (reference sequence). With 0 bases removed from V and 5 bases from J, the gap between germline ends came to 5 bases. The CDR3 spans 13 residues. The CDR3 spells CASSLSEYQPQHF. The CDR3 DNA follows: TGTGCCAGCAGTTTATCGGAATATCAGCCCCAGCATTTT.

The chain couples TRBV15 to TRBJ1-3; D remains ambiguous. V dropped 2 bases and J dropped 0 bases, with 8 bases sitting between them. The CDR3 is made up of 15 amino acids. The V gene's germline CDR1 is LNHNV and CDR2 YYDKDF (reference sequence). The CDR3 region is CATSRQKFSGNTIYF. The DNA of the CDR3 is TGTGCCACCAGCAGACAGAAATTCTCTGGAAACACCATATATTTT.

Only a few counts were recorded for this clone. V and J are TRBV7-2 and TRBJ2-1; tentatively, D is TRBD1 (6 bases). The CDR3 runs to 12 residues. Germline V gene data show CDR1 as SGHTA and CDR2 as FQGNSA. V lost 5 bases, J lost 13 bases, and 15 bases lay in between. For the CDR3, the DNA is TGTGCCAGCAGCCCCCGTGGGGGCCATCAGTTCTTC. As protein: CASSPRGGHQFF.

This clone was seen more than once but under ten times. In DNA, the CDR3 is TGTGCCAGCAGCTTGGCCGGGCAGGTCAACTATGGCTACACCTTC. Its protein is CASSLAGQVNYGYTF. This chain uses TRBV5-6 with TRBJ1-2; D remains ambiguous. Germline CDR1 SGHDT, CDR2 YYEEEE. This CDR3 region has 15 residues. The germline V and J ends were trimmed by 0 bases and 2 bases, with 11 bases remaining between them.

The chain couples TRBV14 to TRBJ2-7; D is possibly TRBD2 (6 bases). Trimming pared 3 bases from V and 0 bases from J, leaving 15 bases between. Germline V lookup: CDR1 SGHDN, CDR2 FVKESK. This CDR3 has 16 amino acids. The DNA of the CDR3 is TGTGCCAGCAGCCATGGGGGACTTAGGAACTCCTACGAGCAGTACGTC. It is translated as CASSHGGLRNSYEQYV.

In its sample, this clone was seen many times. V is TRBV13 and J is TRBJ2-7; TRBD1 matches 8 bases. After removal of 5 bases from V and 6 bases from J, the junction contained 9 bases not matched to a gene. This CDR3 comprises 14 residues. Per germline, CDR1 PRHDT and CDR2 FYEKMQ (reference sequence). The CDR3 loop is CASSPRDRLLEQYF. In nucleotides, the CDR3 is TGTGCCAGCAGCCCGAGGGACAGGCTTCTCGAGCAGTACTTC.

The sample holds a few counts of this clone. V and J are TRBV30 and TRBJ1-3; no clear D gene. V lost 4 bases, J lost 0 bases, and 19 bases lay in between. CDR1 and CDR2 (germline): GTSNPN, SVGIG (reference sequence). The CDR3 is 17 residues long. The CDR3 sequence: CAWKLFDRLSSGNTIYF. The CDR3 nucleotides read TGTGCCTGGAAACTCTTCGACCGTTTGAGCTCTGGAAACACCATATATTTT.

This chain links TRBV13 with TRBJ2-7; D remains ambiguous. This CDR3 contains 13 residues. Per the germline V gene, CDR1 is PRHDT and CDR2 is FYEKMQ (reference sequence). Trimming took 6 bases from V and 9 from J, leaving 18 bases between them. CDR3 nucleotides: TGTGCCAGCAGTAGTGACGGACGAACCGGGCAGTACTTC. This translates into CASSSDGRTGQYF.

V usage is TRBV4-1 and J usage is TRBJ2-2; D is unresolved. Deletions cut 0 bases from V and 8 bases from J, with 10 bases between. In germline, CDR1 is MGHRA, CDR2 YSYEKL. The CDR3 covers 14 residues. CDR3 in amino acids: CASSQEGDWGELFF. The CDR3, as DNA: TGCGCCAGCAGCCAAGAAGGAGACTGGGGGGAGCTGTTTTTT.

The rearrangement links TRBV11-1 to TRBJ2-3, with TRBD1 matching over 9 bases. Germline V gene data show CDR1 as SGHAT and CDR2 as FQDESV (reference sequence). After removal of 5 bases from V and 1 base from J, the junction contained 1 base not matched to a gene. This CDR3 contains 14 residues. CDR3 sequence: CASSRDRGTDTQYF. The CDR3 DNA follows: TGTGCCAGCAGCCGGGACAGGGGCACAGATACGCAGTATTTT.

The DNA for the CDR3 is TGTGCCAGCAGCTTACGCCCCAACCAAGAGACCCAGTACTTC. It codes for CASSLRPNQETQYF. The chain uses TRBV7-9 and TRBJ2-5; D ambiguous. Per germline, CDR1 SEHNR and CDR2 FQNEAQ (reference sequence). V lost 2 bases, J lost 0 bases, and 7 bases lay in between. This CDR3 comprises 14 residues. The variable domain in full, with the rest retrieved from reference TRBV7-9 and TRBJ2-5, is DTGVSQNPRHKITKRGQNVTFRCDPISEHNRLYWYRQTLGQGPEFLTYFQNEAQLEKSRLLSDRFSAERPKGSFSTLEIQRTEQGDSAMYLCASSLRPNQETQYFGPGTRLLVL.

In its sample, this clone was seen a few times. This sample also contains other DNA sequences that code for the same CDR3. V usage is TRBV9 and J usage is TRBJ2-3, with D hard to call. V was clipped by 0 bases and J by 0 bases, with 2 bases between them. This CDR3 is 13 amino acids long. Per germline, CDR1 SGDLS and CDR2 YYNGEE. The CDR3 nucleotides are TGTGCCAGCAGCGTAGCGAGCACAGATACGCAGTATTTT. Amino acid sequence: CASSVASTDTQYF.

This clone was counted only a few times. In nucleotides, the CDR3 is TGTGCCAGCAGTCGGACTAGCAATGAGCAGTTCTTC. Amino acid sequence: CASSRTSNEQFF. The J gene is TRBJ2-1, the V gene TRBV6-1; 7 nucleotides line up with TRBD2. CDR3 length: 12 amino acids. The ends lost 5 bases at V and 6 bases at J; junction bases unmatched: 1. CDR1 is MNHNS, CDR2 SASEGT, per germline.

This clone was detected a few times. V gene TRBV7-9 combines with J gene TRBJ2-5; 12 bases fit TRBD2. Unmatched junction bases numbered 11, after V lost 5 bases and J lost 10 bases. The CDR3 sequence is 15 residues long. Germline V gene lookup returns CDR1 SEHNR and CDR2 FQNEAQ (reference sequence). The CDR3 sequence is CASSARTSGVRIQYF. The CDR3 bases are TGTGCCAGCAGCGCCCGGACTAGCGGGGTCCGAATCCAGTACTTC. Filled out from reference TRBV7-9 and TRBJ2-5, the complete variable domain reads DTGVSQNPRHKITKRGQNVTFRCDPISEHNRLYWYRQTLGQGPEFLTYFQNEAQLEKSRLLSDRFSAERPKGSFSTLEIQRTEQGDSAMYLCASSARTSGVRIQYFGPGTRLLVL.

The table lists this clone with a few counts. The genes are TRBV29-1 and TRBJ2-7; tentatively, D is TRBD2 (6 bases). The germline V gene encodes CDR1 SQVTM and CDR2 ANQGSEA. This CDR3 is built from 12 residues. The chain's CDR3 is CSGGVGSYEQYF. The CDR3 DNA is TGCAGTGGCGGGGTCGGGTCCTACGAGCAGTACTTC.

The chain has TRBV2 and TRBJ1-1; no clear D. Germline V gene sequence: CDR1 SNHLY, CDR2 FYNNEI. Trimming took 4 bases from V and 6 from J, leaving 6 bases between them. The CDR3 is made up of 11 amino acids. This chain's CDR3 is CASSAAAEAFF. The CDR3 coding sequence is TGTGCCAGCAGTGCGGCAGCTGAAGCTTTCTTT.

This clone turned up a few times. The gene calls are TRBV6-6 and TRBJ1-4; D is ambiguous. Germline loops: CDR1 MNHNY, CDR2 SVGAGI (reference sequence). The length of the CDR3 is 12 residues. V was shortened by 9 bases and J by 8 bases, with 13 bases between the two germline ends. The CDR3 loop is CASNGRREKLFF. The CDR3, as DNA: TGTGCCAGTAATGGAAGGCGGGAAAAACTGTTTTTT.

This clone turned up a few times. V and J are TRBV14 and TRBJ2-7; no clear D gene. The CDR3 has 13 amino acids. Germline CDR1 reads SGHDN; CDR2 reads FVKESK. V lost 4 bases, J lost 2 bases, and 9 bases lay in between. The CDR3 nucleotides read TGTGCCAGCAGCCGGGGTACAACCTACGAGCAGTACGTC. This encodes CASSRGTTYEQYV.

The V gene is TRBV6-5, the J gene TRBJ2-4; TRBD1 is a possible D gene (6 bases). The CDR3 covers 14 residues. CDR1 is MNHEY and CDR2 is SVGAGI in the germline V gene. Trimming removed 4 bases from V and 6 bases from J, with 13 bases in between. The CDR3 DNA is TGTGCCAGCAGTTTAACAGGGAGCCTAAACATTCAGTACTTC. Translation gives CASSLTGSLNIQYF.